This T cell receptor (beta chain) was sequenced during a study of T cells in Graves' hyperthyroidism and ophthalmopathy. The study's findings and limits: A median around 6.4 months before onset, the model predicted ophthalmopathy.

Amplified TCR beta CDR3 regions derived from RNA transcripts. HTBI primers drove first-round RT-PCR of the TCR CDR3. TCRdb called the multiplex PCR reads again in MiXCR, with one record for every CDR3 protein. The repertoire has about 610,000 distinct CDR3 sequences, about 16% of them found once; the top ten carry roughly 3%. Worth noting for this clonotype: Its specificity is not known.

The CDR3 contains 14 residues. In germline, CDR1 is LNHDA, CDR2 SQIVND (reference sequence). Between the trimmed V and J ends, which lost 3 bases and 6 bases, there was a span of 12 bases. Input material: blood. The TCR was taken from a woman between 40 and 55 years old with Graves' ophthalmopathy. The chain has TRBV19 and TRBJ2-1, with D possibly being TRBD1 (6 bases). In DNA, the CDR3 is TGTGCCAGTAGTATTATCGGGACAAGCAATGAGCAGTTCTTC. As protein: CASSIIGTSNEQFF.